The 10 T cell receptor beta chains given below trace back to one sample, sequenced in a study of HIV-infected children after antiretroviral therapy interruption. Sample treatment: PENTA 11 planned treatment interruption arm or continuous ART arm. Unique molecular identifiers were included in an RNA-based 3' RACE TCR library. MiXCR was run by TCRdb on the 3' RACE reads, yielding one entry per CDR3 protein. The table lists tens of thousands of distinct CDR3 sequences, about 6% of them singletons, with approximately 0.9% in the top ten. Source: CD45RA+ CD4+ T cells from PBMCs, pooled from several time points, taken from a donor given antiretroviral therapy, either interrupted or continuous. Noted subset: naive CD4+ CD45RA+ CD45RO- T cells. Every receptor here comes from a pool of human donors with HIV.

The sample holds many counts of this clonotype. V gene TRBV5-1 combines with J gene TRBJ2-1, with 12 bases fitting TRBD2. The CDR3 length is 19 residues. Germline loops: CDR1 SGHRS, CDR2 YFSETQ. The V and J ends lost 0 bases and 3 bases, in that order; junction bases with no gene match: 10. In nucleotides, the CDR3 is TGCGCCAGCAGCTTGGTGCCCAAGACTAGCGGGAGCAGCTACAATGAGCAGTTCTTC. Its protein product is CASSLVPKTSGSSYNEQFF.

The sample holds many counts of this clonotype. The rearrangement links TRBV14 to TRBJ2-7, with a weak D call TRBD1 (5 bases). This CDR3 contains 14 residues. Trimming pared 1 base from V and 3 bases from J, leaving 10 bases between. Germline values: CDR1 SGHDN, CDR2 FVKESK. CDR3 coding DNA: TGTGCCAGCAGCCAAGTGGCCAGGGACTACGAGCAGTACTTC. Protein: CASSQVARDYEQYF.

This clonotype was recorded at least ten times. The chain combines TRBV12-3 or TRBV12-4 with TRBJ1-1, with D possibly matching TRBD1 (5 bases). CDR3 size: 13 residues. V lost 7 bases, J lost 0 bases, and 9 bases lay in between. The CDR3 DNA sequence: TGTGCCAGCACCCACAGGATGAACACTGAAGCTTTCTTT. Translating gives CASTHRMNTEAFF.

The sample holds many counts of this clonotype. The V and J genes are TRBV2 and TRBJ1-5, with no clear D. Trimming left V 2 bases short and J 3 bases short, with 11 bases between. The CDR3 sequence is 15 residues long. Germline lookup yields CDR1 SNHLY and CDR2 FYNNEI. CDR3 loop: CASSESLRINQPQHF. CDR3 DNA: TGTGCCAGCAGTGAAAGTTTACGAATCAATCAGCCCCAGCATTTT.

This clonotype was counted at least ten times. V and J are TRBV5-1 and TRBJ2-3; D uncertain. V was trimmed by 0 bases and J by 2 bases, leaving 10 bases between them. Looked up from germline, CDR1 is SGHRS and CDR2 is YFSETQ. The CDR3 has 15 amino acids. In DNA, the CDR3 is TGCGCCAGCAGCTTGGTGGCAGGCTCCACAGATACGCAGTATTTT. Translation gives CASSLVAGSTDTQYF. Variable domain in full (rest from reference TRBV5-1 and TRBJ2-3): KAGVTQTPRYLIKTRGQQVTLSCSPISGHRSVSWYQQTPGQGLQFLFEYFSETQRNKGNFPGRFSGRQFSNSRSEMNVSTLELGDSALYLCASSLVAGSTDTQYFGPGTRLTVL.

This clonotype appeared many times. The chain is built from TRBV9 and TRBJ2-1, with 9 bases lining up with TRBD2. The CDR3 is made up of 18 amino acids. Germline V gene sequence: CDR1 SGDLS, CDR2 YYNGEE. V trimming: 0 bases; J trimming: 4 bases; junction bases outside the gene matches: 11. The CDR3 nucleotides are TGTGCCAGCAGCGTAGATGGGGGGCTAGCGGGGTCGTACAATGAGCAGTTCTTC. This sequence encodes CASSVDGGLAGSYNEQFF. The variable domain in full, completed from reference TRBV9 and TRBJ2-1, reads DSGVTQTPKHLITATGQRVTLRCSPRSGDLSVYWYQQSLDQGLQFLIQYYNGEERAKGNILERFSAQQFPDLHSELNLSSLELGDSALYFCASSVDGGLAGSYNEQFFGPGTRLTVL.

This clonotype appeared many times. The chain uses TRBV6-6 and TRBJ2-7; D is perhaps TRBD2 (5 bases). CDR3 size: 15 residues. The V gene lost 2 bases and the J gene lost 0 bases, with 11 bases spanning the gap. CDR1 and CDR2 (germline): MNHNY, SVGAGI (reference sequence). In DNA, the CDR3 is TGTGCCAGCAGTTACCCGGGAAGGAGCTCCTACGAGCAGTACTTC. Encoded protein: CASSYPGRSSYEQYF.

This sequence joins TRBV30 and TRBJ2-7, with a weak D call TRBD2 (5 bases). Germline V gene data show CDR1 as GTSNPN and CDR2 as SVGIG (reference sequence). Between the trimmed V and J ends, which lost 2 bases and 10 bases, there was a span of 18 bases. This CDR3 has 13 amino acids. The DNA for the CDR3 is TGTGCCTGGAGTCTAAACTGGGAGTATGAACAGTACTTC. This encodes CAWSLNWEYEQYF.

Ten or more counts support this clonotype. The V and J genes are TRBV20-1 and TRBJ1-1; D might be TRBD1 (5 bases). The CDR3 contains 14 residues. Trimming stripped 6 bases from V and 6 bases from J, with 20 bases between. In germline, CDR1 is DFQATT, CDR2 SNEGSKA (reference sequence). The CDR3 here is CSARVGQNRAEAFF. CDR3 DNA sequence: TGCAGTGCCCGGGTGGGGCAGAATCGCGCTGAAGCTTTCTTT.

This clonotype was detected many times. The rearrangement links TRBV11-2 to TRBJ1-6; 9 nucleotides agree with TRBD1. CDR1 SGHAT and CDR2 FQNNGV come from the germline V gene. Trimming removed 5 bases from V and 8 bases from J; junction bases left unmatched: 19. CDR3 size: 19 residues. CDR3 sequence: CASSLNLDRGWEGDSPLHF. The CDR3 DNA reads TGTGCCAGCAGCCTAAACTTGGACAGGGGATGGGAGGGGGATTCACCCCTCCACTTT.